Listed here is a single T cell receptor (beta chain). TCRdb processed the 5' RACE reads anew with MiXCR; each CDR3 protein has one entry. The sample carries 1.5 million to 2 million distinct CDR3 sequences, under 35% recorded once. This sample is drawn from a study of identical twins. Germline V gene sequence: CDR1 SGHRS, CDR2 YFSETQ. The CDR3 covers 15 residues. The sequenced material came from cord blood. This receptor was taken from a newborn girl in good health. The chain links TRBV5-1 to TRBJ2-4; TRBD2 matches at 10 bases. TRBJ2-7 matches the DNA end more closely, so the J call is doubtful. CDR3 in amino acids: CASSLEGLALYEQYF. The CDR3 DNA is TGCGCCAGCAGCTTGGAGGGACTAGCGCTCTACGAGCAGTACTTC.